These T cell receptor beta chains were read from a single sample in a study of OX40 agonist ivuxolimab in advanced cancers. Some clones are missing from TCRdb's copy, which holds only in-frame ones; the method was immunoSEQ multiplex PCR. This sample carries approximately 100,000 clones, 90% of them seen once, and the ten largest clones take approximately 0.49%. This specimen consisted of CD4+ or CD8+ T cells sorted from blood, obtained in a trial of the OX40 agonist ivuxolimab. The receptors originated from an adult with an advanced solid tumor such as melanoma, head and neck, liver or kidney cancer. Each CDR3 is given with its conserved first and last residue. A D gene is named only where the DNA matches it firmly. Part of the rows lack a size; the others show once, few, many or a class for expanded clones.

D	V	size	J	CDR3	DNA
TRBD1	TRBV4-3	-	TRBJ2-6	CASSQGGTVFSGANVLTF	TGCGCCAGCAGCCAAGGGGGGACAGTCTTCTCTGGGGCCAACGTCCTGACTTTC
TRBD1	TRBV28	-	TRBJ1-2	CASRLQGMGYTF	TGTGCCAGCAGGCTACAGGGGATGGGCTACACCTTC
-	TRBV14	-	TRBJ1-1	CASSQGGMGTEAFF	TGTGCCAGCAGCCAGGGGGGGATGGGCACTGAAGCTTTCTTT
TRBD1	TRBV11-2	-	TRBJ1-4	CASSLTDRDEKLFF	TGTGCCAGCAGCTTGACGGACAGGGATGAAAAACTGTTTTTT
-	TRBV2	-	TRBJ1-5	CASSVTEKGNQPQHF	TGTGCCAGCAGTGTGACAGAAAAGGGTAATCAGCCCCAGCATTTT
TRBD1	TRBV18	-	TRBJ2-7	CASSPLNRGSGDEQYF	TGTGCCAGCTCACCATTGAACAGGGGGTCGGGGGACGAGCAGTACTTC
TRBD1	TRBV15	-	TRBJ1-2	CATSSTRGRAYGYTF	TGTGCCACCAGCAGCACCAGGGGGCGAGCCTATGGCTACACCTTC
-	TRBV7-8	-	TRBJ1-3	CASSLRTWGSGNTIYF	TGTGCCAGCAGCTTAAGGACCTGGGGCTCTGGAAACACCATATATTTT
-	TRBV27	-	TRBJ2-7	CACPGCNGEQYF	TGTGCCTGCCCAGGGTGTAATGGCGAGCAGTACTTC
-	TRBV6-5	once	TRBJ1-5	CASSWRRGDQPQHF	TGTGCCAGCAGTTGGAGGCGGGGGGATCAGCCCCAGCATTTT
TRBD1	TRBV28	once	TRBJ1-2	CASSPGQGNYGYTF	TGTGCCAGCAGTCCCGGACAGGGAAACTATGGCTACACCTTC
TRBD1	TRBV18	once	TRBJ2-1	CASSPPTGPYNEQFF	TGTGCCAGCTCACCCCCGACAGGGCCCTACAATGAGCAGTTCTTC